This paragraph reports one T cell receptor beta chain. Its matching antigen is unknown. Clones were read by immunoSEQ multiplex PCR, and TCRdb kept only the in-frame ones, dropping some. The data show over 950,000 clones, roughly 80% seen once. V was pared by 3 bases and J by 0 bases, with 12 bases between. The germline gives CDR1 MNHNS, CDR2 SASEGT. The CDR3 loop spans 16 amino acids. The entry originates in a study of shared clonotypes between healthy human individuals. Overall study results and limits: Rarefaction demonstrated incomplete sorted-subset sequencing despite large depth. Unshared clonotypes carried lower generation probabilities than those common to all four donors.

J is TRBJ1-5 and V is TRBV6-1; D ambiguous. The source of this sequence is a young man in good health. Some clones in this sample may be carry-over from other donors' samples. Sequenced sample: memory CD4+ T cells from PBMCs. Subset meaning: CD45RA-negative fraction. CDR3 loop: CASSELGGNSNQPQHF. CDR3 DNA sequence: TGTGCCAGCAGTGAGCTTGGCGGAAATAGCAATCAGCCCCAGCATTTT.